This TCR beta chain was sequenced in a study of blood T cell repertoires in COVID-19. Study summary: The samples span acute and convalescent COVID-19 from the United States, Italy and Spain. T cells, B-cell-depleted T cells, or PBMCs supplied cDNA or gDNA.

In the original workflow: Using reference gene primer amplification, nucleated cell counts were estimated. TCRdb's table, derived via immunoSEQ multiplex PCR, lists solely in-frame clones and lacks some. The V and J calls and clone size come from that table; D and trimming were worked out from the DNA. The table lists 120,000 to 150,000 clones, about 86% of them singletons. The specimen was peripheral blood. The clonotype comes from a woman between 35 and 50 years old with acute or convalescent COVID-19.

CDR3 in DNA: TGTGCCAGCAGCTTAGGGCGGATGGGACTAAAAACCGGGGAGCTGTTTTTT. Its protein product is CASSLGRMGLKTGELFF. V usage is TRBV7-9 and J usage is TRBJ2-2; TRBD2 aligns across 7 bases. The CDR3 runs 17 residues. Germline CDR1 SEHNR, CDR2 FQNEAQ (reference sequence). Losses at the gene ends were 1 base for V and 5 bases for J; bases not matched to a gene: 10. Full variable domain (outside the CDR3, taken from reference TRBV7-9 and TRBJ2-2): DTGVSQNPRHKITKRGQNVTFRCDPISEHNRLYWYRQTLGQGPEFLTYFQNEAQLEKSRLLSDRFSAERPKGSFSTLEIQRTEQGDSAMYLCASSLGRMGLKTGELFFGEGSRLTVL.